This T cell receptor (beta chain) derives from a study of cytomegalovirus exposure and HLA in healthy donors. The validation cohort, a group of around 120 subjects, included the donors and was separate from the approximately 670-subject first cohort. Study-wide results and limits: With high specificity and sensitivity, the classifier reportedly diagnosed cytomegalovirus status. As confirmed in vitro, three CMV-associated chains were specific for CMV antigens.

Libraries were prepared by immunoSEQ multiplex PCR; TCRdb keeps only in-frame clonotypes and omits some of them. Of 90,000 to 130,000 clones in the sample, around nine tenths are singletons; the top ten hold roughly 1.4%. Trimming took 5 bases from V and 1 from J, leaving 11 bases between them. The V gene's germline CDR1 is PRHDT and CDR2 FYEKMQ (reference sequence). This CDR3 contains 15 residues. This clone showed up just once. Its target is unknown. The receptor comes from a young woman in good health and CMV-seropositive. V and J are TRBV13 and TRBJ2-2; D possibly corresponds to TRBD2 (5 bases). The sample consisted of PBMCs. CDR3 nucleotides: TGTGCCAGCAGCCGTCGGGGATGGAACACCGGGGAGCTGTTTTTT. Encoded protein: CASSRRGWNTGELFF.